This is a list of T cell receptor beta chains from one sample in a study of T cells expressing NK-cell markers. With the 5' RACE reads reprocessed, TCRdb shows one record per CDR3 protein and no DNA. The specimen's table records 550,000 to 600,000 distinct CDR3 sequences. The source material was blood T cells: a sorted CD56 or NKG2C T cell subset, CD4+ or CD8+ T cells, or bulk PBMC T cells (not recorded which). Receptors originate from a man aged 18-30 years in good health. The CDR3 runs from the conserved cysteine through the conserved F or W. The order of the fields is V gene, J gene, CDR3 protein.

v_gene: TRBV11-3; j_gene: TRBJ2-1; CDR3aa: CASSLGWTSGPDTYNEQFF
v_gene: TRBV7-3; j_gene: TRBJ2-1; CDR3aa: CASSLTRRQGGGNEQFF
v_gene: TRBV19; j_gene: TRBJ2-1; CDR3aa: CASSIAREYNEQFF
v_gene: TRBV5-1; j_gene: TRBJ2-1; CDR3aa: CASSYVLDSNNEQFF
v_gene: TRBV5-5; j_gene: TRBJ2-1; CDR3aa: CASIPVGGVVYNEQFF
v_gene: TRBV5-1; j_gene: TRBJ2-7; CDR3aa: CASSLVGTITYEQYF
v_gene: TRBV20-1; j_gene: TRBJ1-6; CDR3aa: CSATDSNSPLHF
v_gene: TRBV5-1; j_gene: TRBJ2-7; CDR3aa: CASSFLAEPTYEQYF
v_gene: TRBV7-9; j_gene: TRBJ2-2; CDR3aa: CASRLSGAPTGELFF
v_gene: TRBV12-3/TRBV12-4; j_gene: TRBJ1-1; CDR3aa: CASSHPGPNTEAFF
v_gene: TRBV5-1; j_gene: TRBJ2-2; CDR3aa: CATGTGDLTGELFF
v_gene: TRBV7-9; j_gene: TRBJ2-1; CDR3aa: CASSLVQEAEQFF
v_gene: TRBV7-8; j_gene: TRBJ2-2; CDR3aa: CASSIPAGESNTGELFF
v_gene: TRBV20-1; j_gene: TRBJ2-3; CDR3aa: CSAPDWPVSDTQYF
v_gene: TRBV15; j_gene: TRBJ1-1; CDR3aa: CATSRDRAGGWRTEAFF
v_gene: TRBV6-6; j_gene: TRBJ2-1; CDR3aa: CASRLLASDEQFF
v_gene: TRBV10-3; j_gene: TRBJ2-5; CDR3aa: CAISESGTGRETQYF
v_gene: TRBV29-1; j_gene: TRBJ2-5; CDR3aa: CSVVSTGLGETQYF
v_gene: TRBV6-2/TRBV6-3; j_gene: TRBJ2-6; CDR3aa: CASSFQPPGANVLTF
v_gene: TRBV10-3; j_gene: TRBJ1-2; CDR3aa: CAITEAGRNYGYTF
v_gene: TRBV3-1; j_gene: TRBJ2-2; CDR3aa: CASSPHMDWELFF
v_gene: TRBV11-2; j_gene: TRBJ2-1; CDR3aa: CASTNEMGAIYNEQFF
v_gene: TRBV5-1; j_gene: TRBJ2-1; CDR3aa: CASSLAVGSSYNEQFF
v_gene: TRBV3-1; j_gene: TRBJ1-3; CDR3aa: CASSQGGIGNTIYF
v_gene: TRBV20-1; j_gene: TRBJ2-1; CDR3aa: CSAHTRTGLINEQFF
v_gene: TRBV29-1; j_gene: TRBJ1-2; CDR3aa: CSFQRGLGGYTF
v_gene: TRBV5-1; j_gene: TRBJ2-5; CDR3aa: CASSLGNPRRETQYF
v_gene: TRBV15; j_gene: TRBJ2-1; CDR3aa: CATSREALPSYNEQFF
v_gene: TRBV12-3/TRBV12-4; j_gene: TRBJ2-3; CDR3aa: CASSRGSRYEGLYF
v_gene: TRBV27; j_gene: TRBJ2-7; CDR3aa: CASSLSLAYEQYF
v_gene: TRBV12-3/TRBV12-4; j_gene: TRBJ2-5; CDR3aa: CASSPRQGGETQYF
v_gene: TRBV15; j_gene: TRBJ1-3; CDR3aa: CATRGGGNTIYF
v_gene: TRBV20-1; j_gene: TRBJ2-4; CDR3aa: CSAIQGLDIQYF
v_gene: TRBV12-3/TRBV12-4; j_gene: TRBJ2-1; CDR3aa: CASSLGVNEQFF
v_gene: TRBV28; j_gene: TRBJ2-1; CDR3aa: CASSLYNRGREARYNEQFF
v_gene: TRBV12-3/TRBV12-4; j_gene: TRBJ2-1; CDR3aa: CASSFGLAENNEQFF